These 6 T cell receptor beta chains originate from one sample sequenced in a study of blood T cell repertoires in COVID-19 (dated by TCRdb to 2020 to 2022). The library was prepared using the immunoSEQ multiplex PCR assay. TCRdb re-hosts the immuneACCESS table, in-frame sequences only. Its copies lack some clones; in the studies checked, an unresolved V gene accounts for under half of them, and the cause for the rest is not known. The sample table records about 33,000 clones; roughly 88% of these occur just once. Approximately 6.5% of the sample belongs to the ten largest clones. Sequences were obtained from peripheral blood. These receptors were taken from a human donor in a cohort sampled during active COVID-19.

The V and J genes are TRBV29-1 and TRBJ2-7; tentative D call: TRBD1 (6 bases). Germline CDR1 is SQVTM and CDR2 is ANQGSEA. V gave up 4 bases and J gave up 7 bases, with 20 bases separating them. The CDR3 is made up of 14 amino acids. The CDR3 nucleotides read TGCAGCGTTGTAGGGGACACCCCCATAGGGGAGCAGTACTTC. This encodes CSVVGDTPIGEQYF.

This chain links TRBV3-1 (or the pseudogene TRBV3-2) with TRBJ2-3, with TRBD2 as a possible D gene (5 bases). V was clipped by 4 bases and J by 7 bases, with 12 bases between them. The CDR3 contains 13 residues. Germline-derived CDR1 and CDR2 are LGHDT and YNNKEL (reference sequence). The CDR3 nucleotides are TGTGCCAGCAGCCGTAGGACTTCTAATACGCAGTATTTT. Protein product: CASSRRTSNTQYF.

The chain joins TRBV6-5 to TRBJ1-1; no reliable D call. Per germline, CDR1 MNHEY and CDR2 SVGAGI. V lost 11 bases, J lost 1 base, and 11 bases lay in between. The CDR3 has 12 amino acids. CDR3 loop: CAVIGGNTEAFF. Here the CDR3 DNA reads TGTGCCGTTATAGGAGGGAACACTGAAGCTTTCTTT.

DNA of the CDR3: TGTGCCAGCAGCTTGGCCAGCTCTGGAAACACCATATATTTT. It encodes CASSLASSGNTIYF. V gene TRBV5-8 combines with J gene TRBJ1-3; D not certain. This CDR3 spans 14 amino acids. Trimming stripped 0 bases from V and 0 bases from J, with 4 bases between. Germline V CDR1 and CDR2: SGHTS, YDEGEE.

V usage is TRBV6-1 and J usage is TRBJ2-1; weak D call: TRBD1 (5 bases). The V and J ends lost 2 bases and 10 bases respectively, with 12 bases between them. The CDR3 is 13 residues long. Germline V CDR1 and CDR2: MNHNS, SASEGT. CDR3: CASSEMGRGEQFF. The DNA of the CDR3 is TGTGCCAGCAGTGAAATGGGGCGAGGAGAGCAGTTCTTC.

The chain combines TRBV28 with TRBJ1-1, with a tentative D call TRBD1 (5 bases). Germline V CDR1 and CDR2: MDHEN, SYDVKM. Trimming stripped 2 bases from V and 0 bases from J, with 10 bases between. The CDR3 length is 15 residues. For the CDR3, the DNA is TGTGCCAGCAGTTTAGGAGGGGCAGTGAACACTGAAGCTTTCTTT. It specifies CASSLGGAVNTEAFF.